Below are 3 T cell receptor beta chains sequenced from a single sample in a study of cytomegalovirus exposure and HLA in healthy donors. PCR amplification relied on 60 Vbeta primers (plus 13 Jbeta primers). This table comes from immunoSEQ multiplex PCR, and its TCRdb copy is limited to in-frame clones, with some not included. This sample has around 180,000 clones, with around 73% found just once. What was sequenced was PBMCs. These receptors originate from a man aged 55 to 70 in good health and CMV-seronegative.

The chain couples TRBV7-2 to TRBJ2-7, with D uncertain. Germline V CDR1 and CDR2: SGHTA, FQGNSA. V was trimmed by 1 base and J by 2 bases, leaving 9 bases between them. The CDR3 loop spans 14 amino acids. The CDR3 is CASSLVVETYEQYF. The CDR3 DNA reads as TGTGCCAGCAGCTTAGTAGTTGAAACCTACGAGCAGTACTTC.

This rearrangement joins TRBV7-6 to TRBJ2-7, with TRBD1 identical over 9 bases. Germline V gives CDR1 SGHVS, CDR2 FNYEAQ. The J segment lost 2 bases and the V segment lost 6 bases, leaving 5 bases of the junction unmatched. The CDR3 sequence is 14 residues long. CDR3 nucleotide sequence: TGTGCCAGCAGTTCCGGGACAGGGCCCTACGAGCAGTACTTC. Its protein product is CASSSGTGPYEQYF.

The genes are TRBV11-2 and TRBJ2-7; D may be TRBD1 (5 bases). CDR3 length: 14 residues. With 4 bases removed from V and 0 bases from J, the gap between germline ends came to 10 bases. CDR1 is SGHAT and CDR2 is FQNNGV in the germline V gene. The CDR3 bases are TGTGCCAGCAGCTCCGACAGACTCTCCTACGAGCAGTACTTC. Translation: CASSSDRLSYEQYF.